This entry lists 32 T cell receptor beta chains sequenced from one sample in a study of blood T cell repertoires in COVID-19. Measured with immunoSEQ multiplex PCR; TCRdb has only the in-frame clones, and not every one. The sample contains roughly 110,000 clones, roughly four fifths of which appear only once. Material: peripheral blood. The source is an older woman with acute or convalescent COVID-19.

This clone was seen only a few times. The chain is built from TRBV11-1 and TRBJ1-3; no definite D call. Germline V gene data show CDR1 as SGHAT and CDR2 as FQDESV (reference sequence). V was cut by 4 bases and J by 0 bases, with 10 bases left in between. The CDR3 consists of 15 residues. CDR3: CASSYERTSGNTIYF. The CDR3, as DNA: TGTGCCAGCAGCTATGAGCGTACCTCTGGAAACACCATATATTTT.

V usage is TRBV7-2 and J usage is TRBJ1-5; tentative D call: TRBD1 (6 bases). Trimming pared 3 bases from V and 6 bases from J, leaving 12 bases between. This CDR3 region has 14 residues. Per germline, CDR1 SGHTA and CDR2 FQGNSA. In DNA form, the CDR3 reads TGTGCCAGCAGCTTTGGCCAGGGGAGTCAGCCCCAGCATTTT. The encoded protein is CASSFGQGSQPQHF.

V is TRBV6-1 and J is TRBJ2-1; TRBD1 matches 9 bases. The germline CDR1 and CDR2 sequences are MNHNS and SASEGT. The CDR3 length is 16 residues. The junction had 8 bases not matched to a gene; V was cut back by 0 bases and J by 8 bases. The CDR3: CASSEALGTGLYEQFF. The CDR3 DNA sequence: TGTGCCAGCAGTGAAGCGCTCGGGACAGGGCTCTATGAGCAGTTCTTC.

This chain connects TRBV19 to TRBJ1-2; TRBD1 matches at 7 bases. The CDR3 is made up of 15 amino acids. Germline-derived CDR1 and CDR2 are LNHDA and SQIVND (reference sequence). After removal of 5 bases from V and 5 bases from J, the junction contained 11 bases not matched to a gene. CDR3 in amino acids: CASSLTGSNQYGYTF. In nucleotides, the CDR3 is TGTGCCAGTAGTTTGACAGGGTCGAATCAATATGGCTACACCTTC.

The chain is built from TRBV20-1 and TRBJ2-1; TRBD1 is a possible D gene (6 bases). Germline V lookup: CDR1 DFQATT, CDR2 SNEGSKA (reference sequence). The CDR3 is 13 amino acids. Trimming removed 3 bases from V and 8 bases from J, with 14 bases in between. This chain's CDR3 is CSASRTGSDEQFF. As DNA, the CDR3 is TGCAGTGCTAGTAGAACAGGGTCCGATGAGCAGTTCTTC.

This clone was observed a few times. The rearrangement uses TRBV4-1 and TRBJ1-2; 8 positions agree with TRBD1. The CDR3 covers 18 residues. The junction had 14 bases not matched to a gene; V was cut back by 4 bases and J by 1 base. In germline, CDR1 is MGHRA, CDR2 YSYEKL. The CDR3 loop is CASSPRQGQETNNYGYTF. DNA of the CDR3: TGCGCCAGCAGCCCCCGTCAGGGACAGGAAACGAATAACTATGGCTACACCTTC.

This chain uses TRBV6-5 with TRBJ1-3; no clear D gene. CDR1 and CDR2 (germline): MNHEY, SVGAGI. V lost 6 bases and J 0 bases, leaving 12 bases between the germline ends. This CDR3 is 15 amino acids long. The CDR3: CASSRWEGSGNTIYF. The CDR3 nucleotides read TGTGCCAGCAGCCGCTGGGAGGGCTCTGGAAACACCATATATTTT.

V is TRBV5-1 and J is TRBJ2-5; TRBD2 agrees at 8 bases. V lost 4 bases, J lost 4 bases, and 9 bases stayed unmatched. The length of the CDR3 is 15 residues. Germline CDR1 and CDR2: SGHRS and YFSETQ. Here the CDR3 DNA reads TGCGCCAGCAGCCCGCAAGGACTAGCTGTAGAGACCCAGTACTTC. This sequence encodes CASSPQGLAVETQYF.

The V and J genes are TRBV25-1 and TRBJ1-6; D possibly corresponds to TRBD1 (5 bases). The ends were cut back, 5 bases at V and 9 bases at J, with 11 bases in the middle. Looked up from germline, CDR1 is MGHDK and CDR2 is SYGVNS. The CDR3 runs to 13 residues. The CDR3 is CASSKQAGSPLHF. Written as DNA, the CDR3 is TGTGCCAGCAGTAAACAGGCTGGTTCACCCCTCCACTTT.

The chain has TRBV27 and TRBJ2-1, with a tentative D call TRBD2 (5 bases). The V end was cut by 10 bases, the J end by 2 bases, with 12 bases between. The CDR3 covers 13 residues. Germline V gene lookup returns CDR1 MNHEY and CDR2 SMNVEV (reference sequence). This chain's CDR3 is CAIGGSPYNEQFF. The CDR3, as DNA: TGTGCCATAGGTGGGAGCCCCTACAATGAGCAGTTCTTC.

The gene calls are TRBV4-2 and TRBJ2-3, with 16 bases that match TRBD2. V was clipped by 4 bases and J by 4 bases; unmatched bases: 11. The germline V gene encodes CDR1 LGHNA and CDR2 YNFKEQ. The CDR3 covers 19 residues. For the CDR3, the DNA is TGTGCCAGCAGCCCGAAGCAAACCGGGACTAGCGGGGGGGCAGATACGCAGTATTTT. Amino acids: CASSPKQTGTSGGADTQYF.

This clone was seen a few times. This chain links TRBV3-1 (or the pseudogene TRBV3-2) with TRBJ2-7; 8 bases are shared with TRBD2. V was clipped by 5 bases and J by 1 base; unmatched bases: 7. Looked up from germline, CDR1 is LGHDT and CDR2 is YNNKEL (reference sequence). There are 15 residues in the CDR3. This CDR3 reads CASSFLAGGSYEQYF. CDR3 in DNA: TGTGCCAGCAGCTTCCTCGCGGGGGGTTCCTACGAGCAGTACTTC.

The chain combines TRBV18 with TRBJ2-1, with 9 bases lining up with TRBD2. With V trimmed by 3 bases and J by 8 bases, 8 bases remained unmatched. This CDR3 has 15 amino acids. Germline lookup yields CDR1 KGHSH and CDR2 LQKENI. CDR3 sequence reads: CASSPGGRAFDEQFF. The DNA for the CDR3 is TGTGCCAGCTCACCCGGCGGGAGGGCCTTCGATGAGCAGTTCTTC.

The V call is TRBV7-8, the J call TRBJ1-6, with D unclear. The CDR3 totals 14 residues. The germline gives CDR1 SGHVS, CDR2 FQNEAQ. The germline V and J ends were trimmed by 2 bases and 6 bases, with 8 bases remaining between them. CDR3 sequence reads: CASSLRRSNSPLHF. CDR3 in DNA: TGTGCCAGCAGCTTACGGCGGAGTAATTCACCCCTCCACTTT.

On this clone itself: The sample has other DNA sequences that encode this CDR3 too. CDR3 region: CASSESGHRNQPQHF. The DNA of the CDR3 is TGCGCCAGCAGTGAGTCAGGACACAGAAATCAGCCCCAGCATTTT. V usage is TRBV10-2 and J usage is TRBJ1-5, with D perhaps matching TRBD1 (5 bases). The CDR3 covers 15 residues. The germline V and J ends were trimmed by 0 bases and 4 bases, with 10 bases remaining between them. Per germline, CDR1 WSHSY and CDR2 SAAADI.

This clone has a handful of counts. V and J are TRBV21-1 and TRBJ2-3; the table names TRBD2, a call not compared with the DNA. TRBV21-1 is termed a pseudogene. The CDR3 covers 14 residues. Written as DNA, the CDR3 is TGTGCCAGCAGGCCGGGGGGGACTTCAGATACGCAGTATTTT. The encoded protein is CASRPGGTSDTQYF.

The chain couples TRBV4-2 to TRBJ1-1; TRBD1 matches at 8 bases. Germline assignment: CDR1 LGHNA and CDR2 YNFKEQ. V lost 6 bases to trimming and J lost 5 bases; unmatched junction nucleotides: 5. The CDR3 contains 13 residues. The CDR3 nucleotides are TGTGCCAGCAGTACAGGGGGGGGAACTGAAGCTTTCTTT. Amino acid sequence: CASSTGGGTEAFF.

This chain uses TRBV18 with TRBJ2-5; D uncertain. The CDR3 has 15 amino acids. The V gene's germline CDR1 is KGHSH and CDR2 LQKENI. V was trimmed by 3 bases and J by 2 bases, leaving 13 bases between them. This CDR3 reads CASSPVRHNQETQYF. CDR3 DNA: TGTGCCAGCTCACCCGTGCGTCATAATCAAGAGACCCAGTACTTC.

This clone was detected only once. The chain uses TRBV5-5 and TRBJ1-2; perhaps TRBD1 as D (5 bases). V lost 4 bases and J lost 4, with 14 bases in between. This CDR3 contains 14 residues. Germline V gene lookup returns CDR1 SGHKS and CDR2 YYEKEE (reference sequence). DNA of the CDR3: TGTGCCAGCAGCCCAGGGCAGGGAGGCTATGGCTACACCTTC. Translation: CASSPGQGGYGYTF. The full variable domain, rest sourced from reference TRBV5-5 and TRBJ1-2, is DAGVTQSPTHLIKTRGQQVTLRCSPISGHKSVSWYQQVLGQGPQFIFQYYEKEERGRGNFPDRFSARQFPNYSSELNVNALLLGDSALYLCASSPGQGGYGYTFGSGTRLTVV.

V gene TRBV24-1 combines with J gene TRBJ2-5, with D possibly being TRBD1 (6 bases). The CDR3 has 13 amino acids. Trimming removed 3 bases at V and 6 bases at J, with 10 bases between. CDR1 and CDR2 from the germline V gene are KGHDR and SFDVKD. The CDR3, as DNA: TGTGCCACCAGTGATGCCCAGGGGCAGACCCAGTACTTC. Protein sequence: CATSDAQGQTQYF.

This chain's CDR3 is CSVAQSLAGNQPQHF. The CDR3 DNA follows: TGCAGCGTTGCACAGAGCCTAGCGGGCAATCAGCCCCAGCATTTT. V and J are TRBV29-1 and TRBJ1-5; D gene ambiguous. The CDR3 sequence is 15 residues long. The germline gives CDR1 SQVTM, CDR2 ANQGSEA. Trimming removed 4 bases at V and 2 bases at J, with 15 bases between.

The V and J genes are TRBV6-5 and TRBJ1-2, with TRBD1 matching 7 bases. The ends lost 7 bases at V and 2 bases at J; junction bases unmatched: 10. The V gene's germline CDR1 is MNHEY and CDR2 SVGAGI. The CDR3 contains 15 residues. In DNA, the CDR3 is TGTGCCAGCACTAAGGTGGCCAGGGGGAACTATGGCTACACCTTC. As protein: CASTKVARGNYGYTF.

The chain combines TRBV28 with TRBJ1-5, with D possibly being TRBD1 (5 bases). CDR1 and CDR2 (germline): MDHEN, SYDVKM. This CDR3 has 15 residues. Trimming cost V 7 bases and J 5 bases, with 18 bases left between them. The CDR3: CASKFSGGGYQPQHF. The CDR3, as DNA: TGTGCCAGCAAGTTTTCTGGGGGGGGTTATCAGCCCCAGCATTTT.

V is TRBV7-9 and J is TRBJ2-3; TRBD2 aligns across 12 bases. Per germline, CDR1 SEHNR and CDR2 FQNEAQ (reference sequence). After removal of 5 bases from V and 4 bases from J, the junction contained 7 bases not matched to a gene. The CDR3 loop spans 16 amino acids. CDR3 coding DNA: TGTGCCAGCAGCGTTAGACTAGCGGGAGCATCAGATACGCAGTATTTT. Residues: CASSVRLAGASDTQYF.

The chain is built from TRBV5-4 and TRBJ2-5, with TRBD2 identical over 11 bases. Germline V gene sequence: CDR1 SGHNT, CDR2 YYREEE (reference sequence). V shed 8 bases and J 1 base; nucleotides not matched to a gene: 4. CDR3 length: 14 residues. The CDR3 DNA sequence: TGTGCCAGGAAGGGACTAGCGGTCCAAGAGACCCAGTACTTC. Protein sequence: CARKGLAVQETQYF.

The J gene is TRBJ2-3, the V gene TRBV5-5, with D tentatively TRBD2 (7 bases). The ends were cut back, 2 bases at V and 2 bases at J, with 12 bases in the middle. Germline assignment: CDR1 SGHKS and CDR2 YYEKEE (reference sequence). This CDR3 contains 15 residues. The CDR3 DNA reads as TGTGCCAGCAGCTTTACGGGGGGCGTCACAGATACGCAGTATTTT. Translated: CASSFTGGVTDTQYF.

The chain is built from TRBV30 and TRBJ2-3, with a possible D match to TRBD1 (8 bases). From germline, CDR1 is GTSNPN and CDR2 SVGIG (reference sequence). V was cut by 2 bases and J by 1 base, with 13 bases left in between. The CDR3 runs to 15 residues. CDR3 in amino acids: CAWSPTGGGTDTQYF. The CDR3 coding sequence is TGTGCCTGGAGTCCAACAGGGGGGGGCACAGATACGCAGTATTTT.

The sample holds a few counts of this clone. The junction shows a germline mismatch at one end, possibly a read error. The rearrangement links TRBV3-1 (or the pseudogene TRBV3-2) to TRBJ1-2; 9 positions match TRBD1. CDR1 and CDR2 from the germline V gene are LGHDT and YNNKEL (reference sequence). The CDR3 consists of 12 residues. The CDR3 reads CASSPPGDRASF. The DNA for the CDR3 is TGTGCCAGCAGCCCACCCGGGGACAGGGCATCCTTC.

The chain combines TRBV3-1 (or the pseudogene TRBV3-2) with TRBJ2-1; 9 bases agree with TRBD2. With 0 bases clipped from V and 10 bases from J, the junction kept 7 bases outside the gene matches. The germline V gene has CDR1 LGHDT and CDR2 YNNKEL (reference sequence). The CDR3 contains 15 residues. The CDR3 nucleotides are TGTGCCAGCAGCCAAGAACGGCTAGCGGGGCACGAGCAGTTCTTC. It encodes CASSQERLAGHEQFF.

The CDR3 protein is CASRPGTGPYEQYF. The DNA for the CDR3 is TGCGCCAGCAGGCCTGGGACAGGGCCCTACGAGCAGTACTTC. This rearrangement joins TRBV5-1 to TRBJ2-7, with 9 bases matching TRBD1. V lost 5 bases, J lost 2 bases, and 5 bases stayed unmatched. This CDR3 is built from 14 residues. Germline V gene lookup returns CDR1 SGHRS and CDR2 YFSETQ.

The CDR3 protein is CASSEDRVRAAFF. CDR3 nucleotide sequence: TGCGCCAGCAGTGAAGACAGGGTTCGTGCGGCTTTCTTT. The V gene is TRBV10-1, the J gene TRBJ1-1, with 7 nucleotides matching TRBD1. V gave up 3 bases and J gave up 11 bases; unmatched junction bases: 9. Looked up from germline, CDR1 is WNHNN and CDR2 is SYGVQD (reference sequence). The CDR3 consists of 13 residues.

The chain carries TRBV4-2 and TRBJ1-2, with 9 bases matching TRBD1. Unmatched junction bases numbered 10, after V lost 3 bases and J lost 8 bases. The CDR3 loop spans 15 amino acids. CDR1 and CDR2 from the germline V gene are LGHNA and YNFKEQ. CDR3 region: CASSQGPGQGSGYTF. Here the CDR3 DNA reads TGTGCCAGCAGCCAGGGTCCGGGACAGGGTAGCGGCTACACCTTC.